Each of the 4 T cell receptor beta chains below was sequenced from the same sample in a study of molecular identifiers for immune sequencing clone quantification. From the PCR reads, TCRdb called clonotypes with MiXCR, one entry per CDR3 protein. This sample has about 640,000 distinct CDR3 sequences, with less than 20% found just once. Source material: naive CD8+ T cells from blood, with Jurkat cell RNA spiked in. Specified subset: FACS-sorted CD8+CD4-CCR7+CD45RA+ naive T cells. Receptors were obtained from a human donor in good health. Some libraries in this study had Jurkat cell RNA spiked in.

This clonotype came up a few times. The V call is TRBV12-3 or TRBV12-4, the J call TRBJ1-5; D ambiguous. Trimming shortened V by 5 bases and J by 3 bases, and 14 bases separated the two germline ends. The CDR3 loop spans 15 amino acids. CDR3 residues: CASSPREVDNQPQHF. For the CDR3, the DNA is TGTGCCAGCAGTCCAAGGGAGGTTGACAATCAGCCCCAGCATTTT.

This clonotype has more than one count but fewer than ten. This chain connects TRBV5-1 to TRBJ1-1, with 7 bases identical to TRBD1. Germline V gene lookup returns CDR1 SGHRS and CDR2 YFSETQ. This CDR3 is built from 14 residues. V lost 4 bases, J lost 0 bases, and 3 bases stayed unmatched. The CDR3 nucleotides are TGCGCCAGCAGCACAGGGGACCTGAACACTGAAGCTTTCTTT. It codes for CASSTGDLNTEAFF.

This clonotype came up many times. V and J are TRBV4-3 and TRBJ2-5, with 7 bases identical to TRBD2. The CDR3 is made up of 18 amino acids. Germline values: CDR1 LGHNA, CDR2 YSLEER. Trimming at V came to 4 bases and at J to 4 bases, leaving 18 bases not matched to a gene. This chain's CDR3 is CASSPEVLTSRISETQYF. The CDR3, as DNA: TGCGCCAGCAGCCCAGAAGTATTGACTAGCAGAATATCAGAGACCCAGTACTTC.

At least ten counts were recorded for this clonotype. The rearrangement links TRBV12-3 or TRBV12-4 to TRBJ1-5; D uncertain. The CDR3 is 13 amino acids. V lost 5 bases, J lost 5 bases, and 10 bases lay in between. The CDR3 DNA is TGTGCCAGCAGTACCGAGGGTGATCAGCCCCAGCATTTT. Encoded protein: CASSTEGDQPQHF.